The clone carrying this TCR beta chain showed up just a few times. The antigen is unknown. These data belong to a study of T-cell memory formation after mild COVID-19. Study-wide results and limits: The second-wave clones peaking on day 37 were not confirmed as SARS-CoV-2-specific.

Per germline, CDR1 DFQATT and CDR2 SNEGSKA (reference sequence). This CDR3 has 12 residues. The V end was cut by 5 bases, the J end by 7 bases, with 9 bases between. TCR alpha and TCR beta cDNA libraries carrying sample barcodes and UMIs were produced by 5'RACE using constant-segment primers. TCRdb called the 5' RACE reads again in MiXCR, with one record for every CDR3 protein. In the table there are 300,000 to 400,000 distinct CDR3 sequences, 10% to 15% of which are singletons. The J gene is TRBJ1-6, the V gene TRBV20-1; possible D gene TRBD1, 5 bases. The sample taken for sequencing was PBMCs or a T cell subset sorted from them (not recorded which). The clonotype originates from a young man who had mild COVID-19 (a few samples of this study predate the infection). Cell type and time point are not known. CDR3 DNA: TGCAGTGCTGGACACGGGAATTCACCCCTCCACTTT. Amino acids: CSAGHGNSPLHF.